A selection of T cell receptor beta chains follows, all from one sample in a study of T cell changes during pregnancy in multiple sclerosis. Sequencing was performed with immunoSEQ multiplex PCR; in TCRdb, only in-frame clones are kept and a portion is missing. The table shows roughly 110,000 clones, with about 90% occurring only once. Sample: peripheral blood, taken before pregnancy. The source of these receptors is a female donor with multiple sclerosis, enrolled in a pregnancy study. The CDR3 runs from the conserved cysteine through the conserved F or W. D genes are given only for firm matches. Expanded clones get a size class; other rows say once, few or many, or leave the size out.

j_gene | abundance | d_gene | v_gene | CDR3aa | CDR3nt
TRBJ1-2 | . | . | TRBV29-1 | CSVGSHGGGYTF | TGCAGCGTTGGTTCCCACGGGGGGGGCTACACCTTC
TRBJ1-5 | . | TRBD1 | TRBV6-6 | CASSYSQGARNQPQHF | TGTGCCAGCAGTTACAGCCAGGGGGCGAGGAATCAGCCCCAGCATTTT
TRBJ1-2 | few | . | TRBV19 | CASRPGVLGDYGYTF | TGTGCCAGTAGGCCAGGGGTCTTGGGGGACTATGGCTACACCTTC
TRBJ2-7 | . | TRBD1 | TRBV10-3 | CAISGDRVYEQYF | TGTGCCATCAGTGGGGACAGGGTCTACGAGCAGTACTTC
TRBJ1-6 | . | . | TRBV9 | CASSVGDVNSPLHF | TGTGCCAGCAGCGTCGGGGATGTTAATTCACCCCTCCACTTT
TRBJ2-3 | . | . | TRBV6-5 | CASKQRAADTQYF | TGTGCCAGTAAGCAGAGGGCCGCAGATACGCAGTATTTT
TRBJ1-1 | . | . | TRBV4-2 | CASTLGPVVNTEAFF | TGTGCCAGCACCCTAGGCCCCGTAGTGAACACTGAAGCTTTCTTT
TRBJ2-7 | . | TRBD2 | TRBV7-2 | CASSISGGALEQYF | TGTGCCAGCAGCATTAGCGGGGGGGCCTTGGAGCAGTACTTC
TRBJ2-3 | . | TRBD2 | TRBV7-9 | CASSEGTSGATDTQYF | TGTGCCAGCAGCGAAGGGACTAGCGGGGCCACAGATACGCAGTATTTT
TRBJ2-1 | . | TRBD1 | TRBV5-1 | CASVAGQGNDEQFF | TGCGCCAGCGTCGCGGGACAGGGTAACGATGAGCAGTTCTTC
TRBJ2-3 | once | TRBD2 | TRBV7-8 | CASSLTSGTDTQYF | TGTGCCAGCAGCTTGACTAGCGGCACAGATACGCAGTATTTT
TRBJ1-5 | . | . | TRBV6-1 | CASSPGTLGPQHF | TGTGCCAGCAGCCCCGGGACATTAGGCCCCCAGCATTTT
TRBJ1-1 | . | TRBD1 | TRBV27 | CASSLTGVLTEAFF | TGTGCCAGCAGTTTAACAGGGGTCCTCACTGAAGCTTTCTTT
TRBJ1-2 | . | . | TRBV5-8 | CASARLTGSAGYTF | TGTGCCAGCGCCCGTTTAACAGGGTCCGCTGGCTACACCTTC